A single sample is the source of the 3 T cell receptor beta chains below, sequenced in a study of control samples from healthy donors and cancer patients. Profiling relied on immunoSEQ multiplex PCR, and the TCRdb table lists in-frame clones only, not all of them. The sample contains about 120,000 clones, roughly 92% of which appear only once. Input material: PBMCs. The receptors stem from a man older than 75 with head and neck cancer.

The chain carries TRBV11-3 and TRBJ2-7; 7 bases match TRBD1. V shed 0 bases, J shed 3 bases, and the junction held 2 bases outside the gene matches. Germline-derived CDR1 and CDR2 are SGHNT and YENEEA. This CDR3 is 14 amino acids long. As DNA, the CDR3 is TGTGCCAGCAGCTTAGAGGGACAGCTCTACGAGCAGTACTTC. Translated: CASSLEGQLYEQYF.

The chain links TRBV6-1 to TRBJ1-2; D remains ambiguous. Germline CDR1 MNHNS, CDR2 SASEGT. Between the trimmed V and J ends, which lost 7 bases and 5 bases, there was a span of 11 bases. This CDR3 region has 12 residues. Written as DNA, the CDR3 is TGTGCCAGCACCCCTGGAGATTATGGCTACACCTTC. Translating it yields CASTPGDYGYTF.

CDR3 sequence (DNA): TGTGCCAGCAGCAGAGAAAGTGGAGGAGGAAGCGGGAAATCTGAAGCTTTCTTT. Its translation is CASSRESGGGSGKSEAFF. The chain is built from TRBV21-1 and TRBJ1-1. TRBV21-1 is labeled a pseudogene. The CDR3 has 18 amino acids.